Sequencing of this T cell receptor (beta chain) was carried out in a study of CD4 T cells in relation to SARS-CoV-2 and coronaviruses. On the study more broadly: No peptide or an HIV-1 Nef peptide pool served as negative control. General observations from the study: Crossreactivity was assessed only for spike protein, not other viral proteins. In around 63% of donors, memory CD4+ clonotypes crossrecognized SARS-CoV-2 and at least one common cold coronavirus spike.

The unexposed donors gave CD4+ T cells in about 2011-2018, prior to COVID-19. Isolation of CD4+ T cells took place after less than 13 days in culture. As cell numbers allowed, unexposed-donor CD4+ T cells faced SARS-CoV-2 S/N and four cold-coronavirus spikes. Remarks on this clone: Its antigen is currently unknown.

Some clones are missing from TCRdb's copy, which holds only in-frame ones; the method was immunoSEQ multiplex PCR. This sample has 27,000 or so clones, with approximately 80% found just once. The specimen sequenced was CD4+ T cells from PBMCs, cultured in vitro. This clonotype originated in a human donor in good health.

CDR3 nucleotides: TGTGCCAGCAGCCCCCCTCCGGGACTAGCGGGAGGGGCGTCCTACGAGCAGTACTTC. Translated: CASSPPPGLAGGASYEQYF. This chain joins TRBV5-4 and TRBJ2-7; TRBD2 matches 16 bases. There are 19 residues in the CDR3. Germline CDR1 SGHNT, CDR2 YYREEE (reference sequence). With V trimmed by 4 bases and J by 1 base, 11 bases remained unmatched.